This T cell receptor beta chain was sequenced for a study of identical twins. Study outcomes and limitations: Insertions were reduced in abundant cord blood beta clonotypes but not in memory repertoires. Excess low generation probability was seen in twin-shared out-of-frame alpha sequences.

For this clonotype: What it recognizes is unknown.

A universal primer site was added by template switching, and unique molecular identifiers were carried by the cDNA. TCRdb ran MiXCR on the 5' RACE reads and lists one entry per CDR3 protein. Of 500,000 or so distinct CDR3 sequences detected, roughly an eighth appear once; the ten largest clones hold 0.8% to 1%. The V gene lost 5 bases and the J gene lost 5 bases, with 28 bases spanning the gap. This CDR3 is 18 amino acids long. CDR1 is DFQATT and CDR2 is SNEGSKA in the germline V gene (reference sequence). These sequences were also reported in another study, on yellow fever vaccine responses in identical twins. That work states: Among the twins, the vaccine T cell response reportedly seemed partly convergent and partly personalized.

The chain employs TRBV20-1 and TRBJ2-1; TRBD1 or TRBD2 may be the D gene (6 bases each). The clonotype was recovered from a woman aged 18-30 years in good health. Sequences were obtained from CD4+ T cells sorted from blood. The CDR3 bases are TGCAGTGCTCGGATGGCTACGGGGGCATCCCTCACACACAATGAGCAGTTCTTC. This sequence encodes CSARMATGASLTHNEQFF.